What follows describes a single T cell receptor (beta chain). Antigen: not known. PCR involved 60 Vbeta and 13 Jbeta primers. TCRdb's copy holds only in-frame clones and misses some; the assay was immunoSEQ multiplex PCR. This table holds around 150,000 clones, about 70% found once. The CDR3 has 17 amino acids. Germline V gene sequence: CDR1 SGHTA, CDR2 FQGNSA. Unmatched junction bases numbered 2, after V lost 1 base and J lost 3 bases. The sample comes from a study of cytomegalovirus exposure and HLA in healthy donors. Overall study findings and caveats: As immune exposure information, only CMV serostatus was available.

The source is a middle-aged man in good health and CMV-seronegative. Sequencing used PBMCs. The rearrangement joins TRBV7-2 to TRBJ2-1; 14 nucleotides match TRBD2. In DNA, the CDR3 is TGTGCCAGCAGCTTAGGCGGGACTAGCGGGGGCTACAATGAGCAGTTCTTC. This codes for CASSLGGTSGGYNEQFF.